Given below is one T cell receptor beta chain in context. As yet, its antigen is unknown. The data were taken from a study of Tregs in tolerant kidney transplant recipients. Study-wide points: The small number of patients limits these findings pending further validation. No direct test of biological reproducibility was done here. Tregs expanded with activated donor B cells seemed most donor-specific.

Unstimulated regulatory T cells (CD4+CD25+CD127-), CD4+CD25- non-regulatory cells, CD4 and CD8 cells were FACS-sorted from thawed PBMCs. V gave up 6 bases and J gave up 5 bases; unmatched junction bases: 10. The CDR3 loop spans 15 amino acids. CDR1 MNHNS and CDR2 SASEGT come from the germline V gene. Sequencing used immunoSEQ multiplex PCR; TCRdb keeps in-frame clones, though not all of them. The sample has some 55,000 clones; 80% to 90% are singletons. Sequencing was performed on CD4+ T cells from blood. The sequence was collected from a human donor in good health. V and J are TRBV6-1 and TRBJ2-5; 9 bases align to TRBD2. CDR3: CASSFGLAGYETQYF. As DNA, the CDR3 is TGTGCCAGCAGCTTTGGGCTAGCGGGATACGAGACCCAGTACTTC.